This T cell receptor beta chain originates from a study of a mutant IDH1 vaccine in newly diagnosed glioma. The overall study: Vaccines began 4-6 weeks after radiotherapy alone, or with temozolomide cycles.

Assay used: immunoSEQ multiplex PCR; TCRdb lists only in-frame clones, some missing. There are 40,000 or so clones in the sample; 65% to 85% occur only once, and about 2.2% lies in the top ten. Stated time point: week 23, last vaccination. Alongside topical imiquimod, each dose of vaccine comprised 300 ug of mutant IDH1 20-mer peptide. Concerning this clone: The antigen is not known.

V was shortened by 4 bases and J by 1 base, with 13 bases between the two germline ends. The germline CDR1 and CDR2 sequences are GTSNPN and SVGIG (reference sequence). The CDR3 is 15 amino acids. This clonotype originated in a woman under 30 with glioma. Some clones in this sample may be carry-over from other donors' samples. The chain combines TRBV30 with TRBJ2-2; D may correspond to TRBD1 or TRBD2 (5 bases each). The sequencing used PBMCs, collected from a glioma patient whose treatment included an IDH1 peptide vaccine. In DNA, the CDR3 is TGTGCCTGGAACCCCGGGACGGAGAACACCGGGGAGCTGTTTTTT. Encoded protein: CAWNPGTENTGELFF. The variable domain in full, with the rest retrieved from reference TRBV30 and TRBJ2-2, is SQTIHQWPATLVQPVGSPLSLECTVEGTSNPNLYWYRQAAGRGLQLLFYSVGIGQISSEVPQNLSASRPQDRQFILSSKKLLLSDSGFYLCAWNPGTENTGELFFGEGSRLTVL.